This T cell receptor (beta chain) emerged from a study of T cell repertoires in cytomegalovirus infection. Study context: Researchers turned to recently identified HLA-C-restricted CMV epitopes as well as well-studied HLA-B-restricted ones. Signatures in public TCR beta sequences pointed to both CMV infection and matching HLA type.

With regard to this clonotype: Its specificity is not known.

Study-wide points: Summed public TCR beta family frequency identified CMV carriers bearing the relevant HLA. HLA-C-restricted, CMV-specific TCR beta clonotypes were dominant ex vivo.

Each CDR3 protein gets one entry after TCRdb re-called the reads with MiXCR. The sample consists of approximately 910,000 distinct CDR3 sequences, about a third of them appearing once. Germline assignment: CDR1 LGHDT and CDR2 YNNKEL (reference sequence). Trimming cost V 4 bases and J 0 bases; bases outside gene matches: 7. The CDR3 runs to 16 residues. The rearrangement joins TRBV3-1 to TRBJ1-2; 8 bases are shared with TRBD1. The sequence was collected from a human donor in good health (CMV status not recorded). Some clones in this sample may be carry-over from other donors' samples. This specimen was cultured CD8+ T cells from PBMCs, taken from culture after CMV antigen stimulation. CDR3: CASSPLDREANYGYTF. In nucleotides, the CDR3 is TGTGCCAGCAGCCCCCTGGACAGGGAAGCTAACTATGGCTACACCTTC.